This T cell receptor (beta chain) is from a study of T-cell memory formation after mild COVID-19. The wider study: Among the donors, TCR clusters were largely specific to each donor.

The CDR3 has 15 residues. Germline V gives CDR1 LGHNA, CDR2 YNFKEQ. The V gene end was trimmed by 4 bases and the J gene end by 5 bases; junction bases not matched to a gene: 9. TCR alpha and TCR beta cDNA libraries with sample barcodes and UMIs came from 5'RACE using constant-segment primers. In TCRdb, the 5' RACE reads were re-called with MiXCR into one record per CDR3 protein. Of around 420,000 distinct CDR3 sequences in the sample, roughly a quarter are singletons; the top ten hold 8.5% to 10%. Findings and caveats of the study: The study found contracting CD4+ clones mainly in CM and EM and contracting CD8+ clones in EMRA. Clones that shrank (day 15 to 85) were balanced CD4/CD8, whereas later expanders leaned CD4+.

In its sample, this clonotype was seen a few times. Its antigen remains unidentified. The rearrangement joins TRBV4-2 to TRBJ1-1; the match to TRBD1 covers 8 bases. The sequencing input was PBMCs or a T cell subset sorted from them (not recorded which). The sequence was collected from an adult woman who had mild COVID-19 (a few samples of this study predate the infection). Cell type and time point are not known. CDR3 protein: CASSLMTGDGTEAFF. As DNA, the CDR3 is TGTGCCAGCAGCCTTATGACAGGGGATGGAACTGAAGCTTTCTTT.